This TCR beta chain was profiled in a study of OX40 agonist ivuxolimab in advanced cancers. Study as a whole: Intravenous ivuxolimab at 0.01 to 10 mg/kg was given to patients every 2 weeks. Under the entry rules, prior anti-PD-1, anti-PD-L1 or anti-CTLA-4 therapy was allowed, and around 36% had some. Study-level results: Expansion of clones was among the lowest in partial responders at 0.1-3.0 mg/kg.

CDR1 is LNHNV, CDR2 YYDKDF, per germline (reference sequence). Trimming removed 1 base from V and 6 bases from J, with 4 bases in between. CDR3 size: 12 residues. Worth noting for this clone: The antigen is undetermined.

This table comes from immunoSEQ multiplex PCR, and its TCRdb copy is limited to in-frame clones, with some not included. Counted here are around 53,000 clones, roughly 86% occurring once; the ten biggest clones make up roughly 6.9%. The J gene is TRBJ2-1, the V gene TRBV15; D is unclear. This specimen was CD4+ or CD8+ T cells sorted from blood, taken in a trial of the OX40 agonist ivuxolimab. The receptor was isolated from an adult with an advanced solid tumor such as melanoma, head and neck, liver or kidney cancer. The DNA for the CDR3 is TGTGCCACCAGCAGAGTCATCAATGAGCAGTTCTTC. Its translation: CATSRVINEQFF.